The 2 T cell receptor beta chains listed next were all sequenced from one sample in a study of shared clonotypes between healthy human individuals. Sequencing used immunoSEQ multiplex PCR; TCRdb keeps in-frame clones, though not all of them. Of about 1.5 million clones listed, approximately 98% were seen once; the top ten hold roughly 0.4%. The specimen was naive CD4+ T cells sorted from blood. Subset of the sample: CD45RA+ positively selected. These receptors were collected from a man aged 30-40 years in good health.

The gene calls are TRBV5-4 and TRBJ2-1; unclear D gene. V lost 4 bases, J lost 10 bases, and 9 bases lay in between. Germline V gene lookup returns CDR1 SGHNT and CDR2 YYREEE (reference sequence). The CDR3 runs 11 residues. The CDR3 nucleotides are TGTGCCAGCAGCGGAGTCAACGAGCAGTTCTTC. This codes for CASSGVNEQFF.

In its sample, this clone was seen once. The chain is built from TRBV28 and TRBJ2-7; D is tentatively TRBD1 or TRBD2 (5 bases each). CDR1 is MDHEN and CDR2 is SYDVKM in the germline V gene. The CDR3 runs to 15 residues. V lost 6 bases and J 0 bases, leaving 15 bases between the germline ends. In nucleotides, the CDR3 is TGTGCCAGCAGCCCACCGGGACCCGACTCCTACGAGCAGTACTTC. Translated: CASSPPGPDSYEQYF.